The 26 T cell receptor beta chains listed next were all sequenced from one sample in a study of blood T cell repertoires in COVID-19. Assay: immunoSEQ multiplex PCR; the TCRdb copy retains only in-frame clones and omits some. The repertoire holds tens of thousands of clones, with about nine tenths as singletons. Input material: peripheral blood. The receptors were sampled from a woman aged 35 to 49 with active COVID-19.

The gene calls are TRBV7-2 and TRBJ2-7; unclear D gene. Germline assignment: CDR1 SGHTA and CDR2 FQGNSA. CDR3 length: 13 amino acids. Trimming removed 5 bases from V and 4 bases from J, with 12 bases in between. In DNA form, the CDR3 reads TGTGCCAGCAGCCCCTCCCAGGCATACGAGCAGTACTTC. As protein: CASSPSQAYEQYF. Variable domain in full (rest from reference TRBV7-2 and TRBJ2-7): GAGVSQSPSNKVTEKGKDVELRCDPISGHTALYWYRQSLGQGLEFLIYFQGNSAPDKSGLPSDRFSAERTGGSVSTLTIQRTQQEDSAVYLCASSPSQAYEQYFGPGTRLTVT.

The rearrangement joins TRBV29-1 to TRBJ2-3; 8 nucleotides align to TRBD2. The J segment lost 2 bases and the V segment lost 8 bases, leaving 12 bases of the junction unmatched. The CDR3 runs 15 residues. Germline V gene sequence: CDR1 SQVTM, CDR2 ANQGSEA. This CDR3 reads CSTPLAGGNTDTQYF. CDR3 bases: TGCAGCACACCGTTGGCGGGGGGCAACACAGATACGCAGTATTTT.

This sequence joins TRBV29-1 and TRBJ1-1; possibly TRBD1 for D (5 bases). V was cut by 1 base and J by 3 bases, with 9 bases left in between. The CDR3 runs 13 residues. Looked up from germline, CDR1 is SQVTM and CDR2 is ANQGSEA. CDR3 loop: CSVEGGAHTEAFF. The DNA of the CDR3 is TGCAGCGTTGAAGGTGGGGCCCACACTGAAGCTTTCTTT.

This chain connects TRBV29-1 to TRBJ2-7; TRBD1 is a possible D gene (8 bases). Germline V gives CDR1 SQVTM, CDR2 ANQGSEA. The CDR3 totals 15 residues. Trimming removed 2 bases from V and 3 bases from J, with 17 bases in between. CDR3 protein: CSVEYVTGGDYEQYF. CDR3 coding DNA: TGCAGCGTTGAATATGTCACAGGGGGGGACTACGAGCAGTACTTC.

This chain links TRBV9 with TRBJ1-3, with a possible D match to TRBD1 (5 bases). The CDR3 loop spans 14 amino acids. V was cut by 0 bases and J by 7 bases, with 11 bases left in between. Germline V gene lookup returns CDR1 SGDLS and CDR2 YYNGEE. The DNA for the CDR3 is TGTGCCAGCAGCGTAGAAGGGGCGGGGAACACCATATATTTT. Translating it yields CASSVEGAGNTIYF. Full variable domain (outside the CDR3, taken from reference TRBV9 and TRBJ1-3): DSGVTQTPKHLITATGQRVTLRCSPRSGDLSVYWYQQSLDQGLQFLIQYYNGEERAKGNILERFSAQQFPDLHSELNLSSLELGDSALYFCASSVEGAGNTIYFGEGSWLTVV.

The CDR3 region has the DNA TGTGCCAGCAGCGTCCTGACAGGGGGCGCTTCCGAAGCTTTCTTT. Translating it yields CASSVLTGGASEAFF. The V call is TRBV9, the J call TRBJ1-1; 10 positions match TRBD1. Trimming removed 2 bases from V and 8 bases from J; junction bases left unmatched: 9. CDR1 is SGDLS and CDR2 is YYNGEE in the germline V gene. There are 15 residues in the CDR3.

This clone is a singleton in its sample. The chain has TRBV19 and TRBJ2-5; 11 bases are a match to TRBD1. Germline CDR1 is LNHDA and CDR2 is SQIVND (reference sequence). V trimming: 6 bases; J trimming: 5 bases; junction bases outside the gene matches: 5. This CDR3 spans 14 amino acids. The CDR3 sequence: CASRDRGRGETQYF. The DNA for the CDR3 is TGTGCCAGTAGGGACAGGGGGCGCGGGGAGACCCAGTACTTC.

V is TRBV16 and J is TRBJ1-6; no firm D call. The germline CDR1 and CDR2 sequences are KGHSY and FQNENV. The CDR3 is made up of 15 amino acids. V shed 2 bases and J shed 6 bases, with 11 bases lying between them. CDR3 protein: CASSQQVASNSPLHF. The CDR3 DNA reads TGTGCCAGCAGCCAACAGGTGGCTTCTAATTCACCCCTCCACTTT. Full variable domain (missing parts from reference TRBV16 and TRBJ1-6): GEEVAQTPKHLVRGEGQKAKLYCAPIKGHSYVFWYQQVLKNEFKFLISFQNENVFDETGMPKERFSAKCLPNSPCSLEIQATKLEDSAVYFCASSQQVASNSPLHFGNGTRLTVT.

The chain links TRBV10-3 to TRBJ2-7; D is uncertain. Trimming shortened V by 3 bases and J by 2 bases, and 5 bases separated the two germline ends. This CDR3 comprises 12 residues. Germline V gene data show CDR1 as ENHRY and CDR2 as SYGVKD. The CDR3 here is CAISDIPYEQYF. In DNA, the CDR3 is TGTGCCATCAGTGACATCCCCTACGAGCAGTACTTC.

The V call is TRBV6-2 or TRBV6-3, the J call TRBJ1-2, with TRBD1 as a possible D gene (5 bases). Germline loops: CDR1 MNHEY, CDR2 SVGEGT. CDR3 size: 13 residues. V lost 5 bases, J lost 4 bases, and 11 bases lay in between. CDR3 in DNA: TGTGCCAGCAGTCACCGACAGATCTATGGCTACACCTTC. Encoded protein: CASSHRQIYGYTF.

V usage is TRBV15 and J usage is TRBJ1-2, with 9 bases that match TRBD1. The CDR3 is made up of 15 amino acids. Germline CDR1 reads LNHNV; CDR2 reads YYDKDF (reference sequence). Trimming cost V 0 bases and J 7 bases; bases outside gene matches: 6. The DNA for the CDR3 is TGTGCCACCAGCAGAGATAGGGACAGGGCGTCTGGCTACACCTTC. This sequence encodes CATSRDRDRASGYTF.

The chain links TRBV4-3 to TRBJ2-3, with a weak D call TRBD1 (5 bases). Germline V gene lookup returns CDR1 LGHNA and CDR2 YSLEER. CDR3 length: 16 amino acids. V dropped 1 base and J dropped 2 bases, with 13 bases sitting between them. The CDR3 coding sequence is TGCGCCAGCAGCCAAGGGTGGGGCTGGGACACAGATACGCAGTATTTT. Protein: CASSQGWGWDTDTQYF.

This clone appeared a few times. The rearrangement uses TRBV7-3 and TRBJ2-5, with 9 bases aligning to TRBD2. This CDR3 spans 15 amino acids. With V trimmed by 5 bases and J by 5 bases, 9 bases remained unmatched. Germline V gene data show CDR1 as SGHTA and CDR2 as FQGTGA. CDR3: CASSPAGGPVETQYF. In nucleotides, the CDR3 is TGTGCCAGCAGCCCTGCGGGGGGGCCTGTGGAGACCCAGTACTTC.

The V and J genes are TRBV30 and TRBJ1-3; D unresolved. The CDR3 has 13 residues. Trimming removed 5 bases from V and 0 bases from J, with 8 bases in between. In germline, CDR1 is GTSNPN, CDR2 SVGIG (reference sequence). DNA for the CDR3: TGTGCCTGGGGCCTCGGCTCTGGAAACACCATATATTTT. Its translation: CAWGLGSGNTIYF.

The chain employs TRBV6-6 and TRBJ2-5; the D is unclear. Germline V lookup: CDR1 MNHNY, CDR2 SVGAGI (reference sequence). Trimming took off 5 bases at V and 4 bases at J, with 8 bases between the two ends. The CDR3 loop spans 12 amino acids. The CDR3 sequence: CASSRQGETQYF. CDR3 DNA: TGTGCCAGCAGTAGACAAGGAGAGACCCAGTACTTC.

The chain uses TRBV5-1 and TRBJ2-5; 9 positions match TRBD1. J lost 1 base, V lost 1 base, and 2 bases had no gene match. CDR3 size: 15 residues. CDR1 and CDR2 from the germline V gene are SGHRS and YFSETQ. In nucleotides, the CDR3 is TGCGCCAGCAGCTTGATGGGACAGGGCCAAGAGACCCAGTACTTC. Translating it yields CASSLMGQGQETQYF.

This rearrangement joins TRBV7-8 to TRBJ2-7, with 14 bases fitting TRBD2. The junction had 7 bases not matched to a gene; V was cut back by 5 bases and J by 7 bases. Germline CDR1 reads SGHVS; CDR2 reads FQNEAQ. The CDR3 is 15 amino acids. The CDR3 DNA is TGTGCCAGCAGCCCCGGGACTAGCGGGGGTCGGGAGCAGTACTTC. Protein: CASSPGTSGGREQYF. Combining the CDR3 with reference TRBV7-8 and TRBJ2-7 gives the whole variable domain GAGVSQSPRYKVAKRGQDVALRCDPISGHVSLFWYQQALGQGPEFLTYFQNEAQLDKSGLPSDRFFAERPEGSVSTLKIQRTQQEDSAVYLCASSPGTSGGREQYFGPGTRLTVT.

The chain uses TRBV7-9 and TRBJ1-1; D remains ambiguous. This CDR3 contains 14 residues. Germline lookup yields CDR1 SEHNR and CDR2 FQNEAQ (reference sequence). Trimming removed 1 base at V and 0 bases at J, with 6 bases between. In DNA, the CDR3 is TGTGCCAGCAGCTTAGACACCTTGAACACTGAAGCTTTCTTT. Its translation is CASSLDTLNTEAFF.

The chain carries TRBV7-9 and TRBJ2-7; 9 bases fit TRBD1. The CDR3 spans 16 residues. V gave up 3 bases and J gave up 2 bases; unmatched junction bases: 8. Looked up from germline, CDR1 is SEHNR and CDR2 is FQNEAQ (reference sequence). In nucleotides, the CDR3 is TGTGCCAGCAGCTTGGGGACAGGGTGGAGCCCCTACGAGCAGTACTTC. Its translation is CASSLGTGWSPYEQYF.

The genes are TRBV7-2 and TRBJ2-7; possible D gene TRBD1, 6 bases. CDR3 length: 14 residues. From germline, CDR1 is SGHTA and CDR2 FQGNSA. Trimming shortened V by 3 bases and J by 3 bases, and 12 bases separated the two germline ends. CDR3 residues: CASSLDSSFYEQYF. The CDR3, as DNA: TGTGCCAGCAGCTTGGACAGTAGTTTCTACGAGCAGTACTTC.

The V call is TRBV7-9, the J call TRBJ2-5; 9 nucleotides align to TRBD2. There are 15 residues in the CDR3. Germline V gives CDR1 SEHNR, CDR2 FQNEAQ (reference sequence). V was pared by 3 bases and J by 5 bases, with 7 bases of the junction left unmatched. The CDR3 here is CASSLPLAGGETQYF. CDR3 sequence (DNA): TGTGCCAGCAGCTTGCCACTAGCGGGTGGGGAGACCCAGTACTTC.

The V and J genes are TRBV14 and TRBJ2-4; a possible D gene is TRBD2 (6 bases). This CDR3 region has 17 residues. CDR1 SGHDN and CDR2 FVKESK come from the germline V gene. With 9 bases removed from V and 0 bases from J, the gap between germline ends came to 21 bases. Here the CDR3 reads CASSYRSRLEAKNIQYF. The CDR3 DNA is TGTGCCAGTAGCTATAGATCCAGACTAGAAGCCAAAAACATTCAGTACTTC.

The gene calls are TRBV14 and TRBJ1-3, with D possibly being TRBD1 (5 bases). The CDR3 runs 17 residues. Germline V gives CDR1 SGHDN, CDR2 FVKESK. Deletions cut 4 bases from V and 0 bases from J, with 16 bases between. The CDR3, as DNA: TGTGCCAGCAGCCGATTCCGACAGACCGTCTCTGGAAACACCATATATTTT. This sequence encodes CASSRFRQTVSGNTIYF.

The CDR3 here is CASSPGGAKNEQFF. CDR3 bases: TGTGCCAGCAGCCCCGGGGGGGCGAAGAATGAGCAGTTCTTC. The chain joins TRBV7-3 to TRBJ2-1; 8 nucleotides match TRBD2. The CDR3 runs to 14 residues. With V trimmed by 5 bases and J by 7 bases, 7 bases remained unmatched. CDR1 is SGHTA and CDR2 is FQGTGA in the germline V gene.

The chain couples TRBV18 to TRBJ2-3; weak D call: TRBD1 (5 bases). Germline V gene lookup returns CDR1 KGHSH and CDR2 LQKENI. The germline V and J ends were trimmed by 2 bases and 3 bases, with 6 bases remaining between them. This CDR3 region has 13 residues. The CDR3 spells CASSPDSTDTQYF. The CDR3 region has the DNA TGTGCCAGCTCACCAGACAGTACAGATACGCAGTATTTT. Using reference TRBV18 and TRBJ2-3 for the parts outside the CDR3, the full variable domain is NAGVMQNPRHLVRRRGQEARLRCSPMKGHSHVYWYRQLPEEGLKFMVYLQKENIIDESGMPKERFSAEFPKEGPSILRIQQVVRGDSAAYFCASSPDSTDTQYFGPGTRLTVL.

The V and J genes are TRBV3-1 (or the pseudogene TRBV3-2) and TRBJ2-1, with D tentatively TRBD2 (5 bases). Germline-derived CDR1 and CDR2 are LGHDT and YNNKEL (reference sequence). Trimming left V 0 bases short and J 0 bases short, with 18 bases between. The CDR3 consists of 19 residues. The CDR3 DNA is TGTGCCAGCAGCCAAGAGGGCGGGCCCGACAAAACCTCCTACAATGAGCAGTTCTTC. Protein: CASSQEGGPDKTSYNEQFF.